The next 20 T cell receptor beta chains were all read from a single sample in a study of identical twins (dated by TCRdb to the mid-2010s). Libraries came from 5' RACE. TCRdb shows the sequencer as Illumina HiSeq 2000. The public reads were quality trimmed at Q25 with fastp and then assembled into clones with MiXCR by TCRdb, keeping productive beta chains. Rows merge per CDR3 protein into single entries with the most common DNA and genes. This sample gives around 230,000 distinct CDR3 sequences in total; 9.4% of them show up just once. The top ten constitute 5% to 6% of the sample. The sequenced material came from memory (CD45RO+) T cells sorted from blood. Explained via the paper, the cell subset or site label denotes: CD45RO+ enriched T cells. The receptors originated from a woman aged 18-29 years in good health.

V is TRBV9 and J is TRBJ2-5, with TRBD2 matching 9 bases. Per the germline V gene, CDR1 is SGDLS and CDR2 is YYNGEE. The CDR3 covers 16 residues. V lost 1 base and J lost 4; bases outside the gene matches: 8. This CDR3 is CASSVSASGTRETQYF. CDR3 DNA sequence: TGTGCCAGCAGCGTAAGTGCTAGCGGGACGCGAGAGACCCAGTACTTC.

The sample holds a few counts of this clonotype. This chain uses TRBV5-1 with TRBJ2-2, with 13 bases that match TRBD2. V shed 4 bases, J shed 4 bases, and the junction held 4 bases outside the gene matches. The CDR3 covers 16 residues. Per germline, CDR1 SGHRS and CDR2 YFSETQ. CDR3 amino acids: CASSPTSGRATGELFF. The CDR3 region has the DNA TGCGCCAGCAGCCCTACTAGCGGGAGGGCCACCGGGGAGCTGTTTTTT.

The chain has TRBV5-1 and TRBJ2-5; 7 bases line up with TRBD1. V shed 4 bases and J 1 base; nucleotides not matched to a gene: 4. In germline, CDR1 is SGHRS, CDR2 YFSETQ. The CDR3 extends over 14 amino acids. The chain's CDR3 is CASSTGQPQETQYF. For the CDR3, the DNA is TGCGCCAGCAGCACGGGACAGCCCCAAGAGACCCAGTACTTC.

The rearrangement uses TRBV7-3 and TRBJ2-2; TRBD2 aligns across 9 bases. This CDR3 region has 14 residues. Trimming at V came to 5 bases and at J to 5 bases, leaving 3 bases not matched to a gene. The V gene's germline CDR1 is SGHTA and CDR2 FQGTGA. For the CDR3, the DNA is TGTGCCAGCAGCGGGGGACTAGCTACCGGGGAGCTGTTTTTT. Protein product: CASSGGLATGELFF.

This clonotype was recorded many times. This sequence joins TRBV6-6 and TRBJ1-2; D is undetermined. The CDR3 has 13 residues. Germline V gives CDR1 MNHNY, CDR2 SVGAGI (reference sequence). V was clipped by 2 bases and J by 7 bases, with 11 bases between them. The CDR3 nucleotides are TGTGCCAGCAGTTACACTCAGGACCGTGGCTACACCTTC. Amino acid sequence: CASSYTQDRGYTF.

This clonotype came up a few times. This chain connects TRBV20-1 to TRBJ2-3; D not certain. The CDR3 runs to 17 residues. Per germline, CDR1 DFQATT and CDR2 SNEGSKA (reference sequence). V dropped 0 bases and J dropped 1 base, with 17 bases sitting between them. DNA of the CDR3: TGCAGTGCTAGAGACACCGGACCGAAAAGAGGCACAGATACGCAGTATTTT. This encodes CSARDTGPKRGTDTQYF.

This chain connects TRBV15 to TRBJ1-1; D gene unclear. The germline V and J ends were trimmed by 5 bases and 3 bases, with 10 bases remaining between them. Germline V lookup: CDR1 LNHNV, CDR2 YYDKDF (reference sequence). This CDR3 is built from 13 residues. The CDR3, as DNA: TGTGCCACCAGCCACTTCGGGGACACTGAAGCTTTCTTT. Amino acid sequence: CATSHFGDTEAFF.

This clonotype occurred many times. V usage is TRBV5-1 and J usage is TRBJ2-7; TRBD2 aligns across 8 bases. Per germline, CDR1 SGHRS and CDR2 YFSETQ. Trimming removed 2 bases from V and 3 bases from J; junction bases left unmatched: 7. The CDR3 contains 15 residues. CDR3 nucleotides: TGCGCCAGCAGCTTCATCCCGGGACTAGTCTACGAGCAGTACTTC. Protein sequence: CASSFIPGLVYEQYF.

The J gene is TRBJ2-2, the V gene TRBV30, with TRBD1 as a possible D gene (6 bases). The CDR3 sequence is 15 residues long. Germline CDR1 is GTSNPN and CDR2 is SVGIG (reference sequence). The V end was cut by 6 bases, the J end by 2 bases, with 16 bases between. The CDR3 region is CACPVRGRNTGELFF. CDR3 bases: TGTGCCTGCCCAGTCAGGGGTCGAAACACCGGGGAGCTGTTTTTT.

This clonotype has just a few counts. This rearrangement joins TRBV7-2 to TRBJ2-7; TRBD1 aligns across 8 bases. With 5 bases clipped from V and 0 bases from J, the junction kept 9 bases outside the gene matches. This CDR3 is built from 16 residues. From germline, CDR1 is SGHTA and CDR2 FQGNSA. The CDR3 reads CASSLGQAVLSYEQYF. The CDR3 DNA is TGTGCCAGCAGCCTGGGACAGGCCGTTCTCTCCTACGAGCAGTACTTC.

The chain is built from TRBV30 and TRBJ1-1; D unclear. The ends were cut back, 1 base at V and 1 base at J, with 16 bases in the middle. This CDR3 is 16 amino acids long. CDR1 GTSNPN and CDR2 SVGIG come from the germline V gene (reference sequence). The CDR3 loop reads CAWSAEPGRTNTEAFF. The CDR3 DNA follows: TGTGCCTGGAGTGCCGAACCCGGACGCACGAACACTGAAGCTTTCTTT.

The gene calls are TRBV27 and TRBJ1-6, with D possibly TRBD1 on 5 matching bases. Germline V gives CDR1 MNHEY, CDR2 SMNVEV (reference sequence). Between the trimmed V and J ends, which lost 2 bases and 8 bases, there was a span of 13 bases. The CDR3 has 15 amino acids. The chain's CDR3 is CASSLTAGLYSPLHF. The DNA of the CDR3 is TGTGCCAGCAGTTTAACGGCAGGGCTCTATTCACCCCTCCACTTT.

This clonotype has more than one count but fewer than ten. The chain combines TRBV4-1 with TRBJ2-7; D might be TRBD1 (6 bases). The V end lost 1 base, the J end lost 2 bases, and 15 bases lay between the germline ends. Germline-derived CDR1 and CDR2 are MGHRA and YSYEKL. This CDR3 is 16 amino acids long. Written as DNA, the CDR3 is TGCGCCAGCAGCCAAGTCAAGGGACATCGCCCCTACGAGCAGTACTTC. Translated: CASSQVKGHRPYEQYF.

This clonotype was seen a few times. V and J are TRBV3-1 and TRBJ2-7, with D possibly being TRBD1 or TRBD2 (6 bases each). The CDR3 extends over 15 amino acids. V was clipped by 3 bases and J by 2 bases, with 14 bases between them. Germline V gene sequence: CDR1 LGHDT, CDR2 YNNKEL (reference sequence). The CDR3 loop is CASSHASGGTYEQYF. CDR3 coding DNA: TGTGCCAGCAGCCACGCATCCGGGGGCACCTACGAGCAGTACTTC.

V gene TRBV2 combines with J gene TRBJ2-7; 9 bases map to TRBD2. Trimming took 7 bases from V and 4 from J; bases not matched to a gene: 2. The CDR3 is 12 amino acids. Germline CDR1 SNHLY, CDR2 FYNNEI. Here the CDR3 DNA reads TGTGCCAGCAAGCGGGAGGCGTACGAGCAGTACTTC. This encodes CASKREAYEQYF. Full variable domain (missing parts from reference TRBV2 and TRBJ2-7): EPEVTQTPSHQVTQMGQEVILRCVPISNHLYFYWYRQILGQKVEFLVSFYNNEISEKSEIFDDQFSVERPDGSNFTLKIRSTKLEDSAMYFCASKREAYEQYFGPGTRLTVT.

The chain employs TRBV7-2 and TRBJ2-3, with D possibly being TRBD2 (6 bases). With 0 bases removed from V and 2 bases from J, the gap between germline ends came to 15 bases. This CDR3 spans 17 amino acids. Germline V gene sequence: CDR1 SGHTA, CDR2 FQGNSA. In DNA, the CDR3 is TGTGCCAGCAGCTTAGCGGGACTCATCGGGCACACAGATACGCAGTATTTT. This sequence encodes CASSLAGLIGHTDTQYF.

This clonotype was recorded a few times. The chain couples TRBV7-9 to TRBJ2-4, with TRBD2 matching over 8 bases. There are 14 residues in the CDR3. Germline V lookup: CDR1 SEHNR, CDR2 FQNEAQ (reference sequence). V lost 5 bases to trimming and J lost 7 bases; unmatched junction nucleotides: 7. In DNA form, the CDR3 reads TGTGCCAGCAGCCCCCCGGGGGGGGGTAACATTCAGTACTTC. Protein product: CASSPPGGGNIQYF.

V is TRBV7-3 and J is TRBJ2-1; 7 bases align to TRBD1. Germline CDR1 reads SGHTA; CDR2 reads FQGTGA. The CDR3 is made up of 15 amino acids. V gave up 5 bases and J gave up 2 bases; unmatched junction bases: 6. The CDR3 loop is CASSPRDRTYNEQFF. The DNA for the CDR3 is TGTGCCAGCAGCCCCCGGGACAGAACCTACAATGAGCAGTTCTTC.

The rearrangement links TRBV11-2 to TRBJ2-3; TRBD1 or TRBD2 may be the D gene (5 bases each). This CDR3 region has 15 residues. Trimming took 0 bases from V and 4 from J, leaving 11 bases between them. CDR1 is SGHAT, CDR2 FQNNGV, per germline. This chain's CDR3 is CASSLEAGRSDTQYF. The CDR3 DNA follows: TGTGCCAGCAGCTTAGAGGCAGGGAGATCAGATACGCAGTATTTT.

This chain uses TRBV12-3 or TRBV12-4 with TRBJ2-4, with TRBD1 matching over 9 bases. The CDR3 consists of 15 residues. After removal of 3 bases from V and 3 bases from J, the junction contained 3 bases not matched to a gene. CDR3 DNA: TGTGCCAGCAGTTTGAGGGACAGGGTCAAAAACATTCAGTACTTC. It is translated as CASSLRDRVKNIQYF.